This T cell receptor (beta chain) was recorded in a study of T cells in Graves' hyperthyroidism and ophthalmopathy. Study summary: Sampling of peripheral blood happened at initial diagnosis, prior to any treatment.

Study results and limitations: In blood, most of the thyroid clonotypes expanded above 0.001 were also present.

The CDR3 is 15 amino acids. Trimming removed 2 bases at V and 5 bases at J, with 17 bases between. Germline CDR1 is SGDLS and CDR2 is YYNGEE. This clonotype was observed a few times. Its antigen is undetermined. It was considered stable Graves' hyperthyroidism when ophthalmopathy did not progress within 18 months. The study based diagnoses on clinical symptoms, serum thyroxine and TRAb, thyroid ultrasound and orbital computed tomography. TCR beta CDR3 sequences were amplified from RNA transcripts. TCR CDR3 underwent first-round RT-PCR with the HTBI primer set. TCRdb processed the multiplex PCR reads anew with MiXCR; each CDR3 protein has one entry. The sample lists 300,000 to 400,000 distinct CDR3 sequences, 13% seen once, with around a tenth in the top ten.

The rearrangement links TRBV9 to TRBJ2-7, with D possibly being TRBD2 (6 bases). The sample was blood. The receptor comes from a woman younger than 30 with Graves' hyperthyroidism. DNA for the CDR3: TGTGCCAGCAGCGTGCGAAGCGGAGGGACGAACGAGCAGTACTTC. Encoded protein: CASSVRSGGTNEQYF. The complete variable domain, with remaining parts taken from reference TRBV9 and TRBJ2-7, reads DSGVTQTPKHLITATGQRVTLRCSPRSGDLSVYWYQQSLDQGLQFLIQYYNGEERAKGNILERFSAQQFPDLHSELNLSSLELGDSALYFCASSVRSGGTNEQYFGPGTRLTVT.